This TCR beta chain was sequenced for a study of shared clonotypes between healthy human individuals. Overall study findings and caveats: Between a handful of donors, naive CD4 clonotypes were shared at a level of around 4.8%.

A word on this clone: Antigen specificity is unknown.

The data were produced by immunoSEQ multiplex PCR, yet TCRdb's version contains in-frame clones alone and is incomplete. Here the sample spans under 1,100,000 clones, about 76% being singletons. This sequence originates from a man aged 18 to 29 in good health. The sequenced material came from memory CD4+ T cells sorted from blood. Indicated subset: CD45RA-negative fraction.

CDR3 DNA sequence: TGCGCCAGCAGTCAGTCTGGACAGGGGGCGGGTGGCTACACCTTC. It encodes CASSQSGQGAGGYTF. The chain carries TRBV23-1 and TRBJ1-2, with TRBD1 matching over 11 bases. TRBV23-1 is sorted into the ORF group, with uncertain function. Losses at the gene ends were 3 bases for V and 7 bases for J; bases not matched to a gene: 7. The CDR3 has 15 residues.